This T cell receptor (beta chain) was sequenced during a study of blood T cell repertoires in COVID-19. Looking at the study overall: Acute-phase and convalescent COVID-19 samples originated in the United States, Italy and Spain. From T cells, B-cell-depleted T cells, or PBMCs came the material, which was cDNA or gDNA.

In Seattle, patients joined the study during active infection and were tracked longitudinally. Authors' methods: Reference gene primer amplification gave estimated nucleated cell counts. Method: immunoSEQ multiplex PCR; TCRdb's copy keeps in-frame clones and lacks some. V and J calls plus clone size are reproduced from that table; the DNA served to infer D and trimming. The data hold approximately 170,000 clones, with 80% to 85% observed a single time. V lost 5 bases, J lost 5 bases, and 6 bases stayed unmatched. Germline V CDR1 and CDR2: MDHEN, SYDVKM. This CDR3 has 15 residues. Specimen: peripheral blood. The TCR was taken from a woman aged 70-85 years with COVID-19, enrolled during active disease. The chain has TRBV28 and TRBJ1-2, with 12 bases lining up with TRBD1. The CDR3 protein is CASSLPGQGAYGYTF. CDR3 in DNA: TGTGCCAGCAGTCTGCCGGGACAGGGGGCGTATGGCTACACCTTC.